The clone carrying this T cell receptor beta chain was detected only a few times. The data are from a study of quantifying T cell responses using KT2 cells. Overall study context: RNA was reverse transcribed with TCR alpha and beta constant-region primers.

The CDR3 totals 14 residues. The V and J ends lost 3 bases and 2 bases respectively, with 10 bases between them. CDR1 SGHRS and CDR2 YFSETQ come from the germline V gene. The sample is PBMC spiked with counted cells of clone KT2. A single-stranded UMI oligo with SP2 sequence was ligated to cDNA 3' ends. The first PCR ran roughly 4 cycles with an equimolar RC1.1 and RC1.2 beta primer mix. TCRdb reprocessed the UMI-ligation and nested PCR reads with MiXCR, giving one entry per CDR3 protein. The sample has under 35,000 distinct CDR3 sequences, 10% seen once. The sample comprised PBMCs spiked with cells of the T cell clone KT2. The TCR originated in a human donor. The genes are TRBV5-1 and TRBJ2-3; D gene uncertain. As DNA, the CDR3 is TGCGCCAGCAGCTCAGTCTCCAACACAGATACGCAGTATTTT. Protein: CASSSVSNTDTQYF.